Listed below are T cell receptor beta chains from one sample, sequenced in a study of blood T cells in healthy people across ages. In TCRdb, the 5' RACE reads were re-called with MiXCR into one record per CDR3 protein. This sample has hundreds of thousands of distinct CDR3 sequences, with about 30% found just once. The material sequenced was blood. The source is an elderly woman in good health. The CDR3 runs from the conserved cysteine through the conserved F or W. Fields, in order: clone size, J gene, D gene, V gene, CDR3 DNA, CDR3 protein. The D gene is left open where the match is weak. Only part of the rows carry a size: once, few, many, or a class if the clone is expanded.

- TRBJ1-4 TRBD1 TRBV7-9 TGTGCCAGCAGCTCGGACAGGGGTGCGACTAATGAAAAACTGTTTTTT CASSSDRGATNEKLFF
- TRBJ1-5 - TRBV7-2 TGTGCCAGCAGCTGGGTGCTCGGTCAGCCCCAGCATTTT CASSWVLGQPQHF
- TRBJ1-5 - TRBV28 TGTGCCAGCAGTTTATGGGACAGACTGAATCAGCCCCAGCATTTT CASSLWDRLNQPQHF
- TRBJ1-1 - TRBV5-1 TGCGCCAGCAGCTTGGCGCTGGCTAAGGTCGGGAGCACTGAAGCTTTCTTT CASSLALAKVGSTEAFF
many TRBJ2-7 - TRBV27 TGTGCCAGCCGCGACACCTCGGGGACAGAGCAGTACTTC CASRDTSGTEQYF
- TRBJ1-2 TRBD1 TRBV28 TGTGCCAGCAGCCCACCGACAGGGGCATTGGATAACTATGGCTACACCTTC CASSPPTGALDNYGYTF
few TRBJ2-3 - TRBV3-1 TGTGCCAGCAGCCAGGACCAGGGGGCGGGGGCAGATACGCAGTATTTT CASSQDQGAGADTQYF
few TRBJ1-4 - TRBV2 TGTGCCAGCAGTAAAGATCGTGCAACTAATGAAAAACTGTTTTTT CASSKDRATNEKLFF
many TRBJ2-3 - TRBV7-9 TGTGCCAGCAGCTCCCCTGCGTATTTT CASSSPAYF
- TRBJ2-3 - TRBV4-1 TGCGCCAGCAGCCAACGGACTTTCGGCACAGATACGCAGTATTTT CASSQRTFGTDTQYF
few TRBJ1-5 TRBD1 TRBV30 TGTGCCTGGAGCTCCGTTATCGGACAGGAAAATCAGCCCCAGCATTTT CAWSSVIGQENQPQHF
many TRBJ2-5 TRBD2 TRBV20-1 TGCAGTGCTAGGCCCAGGACTAGCGCGGAGACCCAGTACTTC CSARPRTSAETQYF
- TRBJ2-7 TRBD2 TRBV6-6 TGTGCCAGCAGAGCCCTAGCGGGGAGAAATGAGCAGTACTTC CASRALAGRNEQYF
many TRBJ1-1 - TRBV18 TGTGCCAGCTCACCACCGGCCGAGAGGAACACTGAAGCTTTCTTT CASSPPAERNTEAFF
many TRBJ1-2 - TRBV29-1 TGCAGCGGACTAGGGGGCTATGGCTACACCTTC CSGLGGYGYTF
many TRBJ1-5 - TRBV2 TGTGCCAGCAGTCAGGGTTACAATCAGCCCCAGCATTTT CASSQGYNQPQHF
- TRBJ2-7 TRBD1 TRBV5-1 TGCGCCAGCAGCGTGGGGACAGGGAAGGGCAGTGAGCAGTACTTC CASSVGTGKGSEQYF
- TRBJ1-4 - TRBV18 TGTGCCAGCTCACCACGGGCAGGGAGCCCAACTAATGAAAAACTGTTTTTT CASSPRAGSPTNEKLFF
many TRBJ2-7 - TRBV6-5 TGTGCCAGCAGTTACTCGTCGGGGATGGGCGAGCAGTACTTC CASSYSSGMGEQYF
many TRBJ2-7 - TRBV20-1 TGCAGTGCCAAAAGACAGTCCTACGAGCAGTACTTC CSAKRQSYEQYF
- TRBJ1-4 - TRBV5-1 TGCGCCAGCAGCTTATTGGGAGCAACTAATGAAAAACTGTTTTTT CASSLLGATNEKLFF
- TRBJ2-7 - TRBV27 TGTGCCAGCAGTTTATTCCTAGGGGACGAGCAGTACTTC CASSLFLGDEQYF
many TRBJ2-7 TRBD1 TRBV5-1 TGCGCCAGCAGGCCCGGGACAGGGACCTACGAGCAGTACTTC CASRPGTGTYEQYF
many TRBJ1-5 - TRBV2 TGTGCCAGCAGTGGGACAAATCCTAATCAGCCCCAGCATTTT CASSGTNPNQPQHF
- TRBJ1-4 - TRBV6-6 TGTGCCAGCAGTCGACTCCGAGGTGGTGAAAAACCGTTTTTT CASSRLRGGEKPFF
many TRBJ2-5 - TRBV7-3 TGTGCCAGCAGCTTAAGGCCAGGGGTAGAGACCCAGTACTTC CASSLRPGVETQYF
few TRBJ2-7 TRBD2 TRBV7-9 TGTGCCAGCAGCTCTTTGGGTAGCGGGAGGTACAATGAGCAGTACTTC CASSSLGSGRYNEQYF
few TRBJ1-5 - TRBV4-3 TGCGCCAGCAGCCAGCAGGCAGGGGTTGGTCAGCCCCAGCATTTT CASSQQAGVGQPQHF
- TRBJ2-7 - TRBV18 TGTGCCAGCTCACCCCCCGGGGTTGCATCCTACGAGCAGTACTTC CASSPPGVASYEQYF
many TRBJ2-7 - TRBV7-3 TGTGCCAGCAGCTTAACGTTAACCGGAGAGCAGTACTTC CASSLTLTGEQYF
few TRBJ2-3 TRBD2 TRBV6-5 TGTGCCAGCAGTTACGAAGCTAGCGGGGGCCTAGGGGCCACAGATACGCAGTATTTT CASSYEASGGLGATDTQYF
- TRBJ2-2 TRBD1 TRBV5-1 TGCGCCAGCAGCTTGTCACCTTCAGGGGGCTCGGACACCGGGGAGCTGTTTTTT CASSLSPSGGSDTGELFF
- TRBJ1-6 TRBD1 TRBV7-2 TGTGCCAGCAGCGTGTCCGGGACAGGGGATTCACCCCTCCACTTT CASSVSGTGDSPLHF
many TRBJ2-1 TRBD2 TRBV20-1 TGCAGTGCTAGCTTTAGCGGGGGGGCTGGTGAGCAGTTCTTC CSASFSGGAGEQFF
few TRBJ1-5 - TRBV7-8 TGTGCCAGCAGCTCTATAGGCTCGAGCAATCAGCCCCAGCATTTT CASSSIGSSNQPQHF
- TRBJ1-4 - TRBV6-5 TGTGCCAGCAGTTACGCCTCAGGGACTAATGAAAAACTGTTTTTT CASSYASGTNEKLFF
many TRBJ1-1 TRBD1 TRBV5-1 TGCGCCAGCAGCTCTGAACCACCGGGACAGGCGGGAGCTTTCTTT CASSSEPPGQAGAFF
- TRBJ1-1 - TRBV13 TGTGCCAGCAGCCCCAACAGGTTCACTGAAGCTTTCTTT CASSPNRFTEAFF
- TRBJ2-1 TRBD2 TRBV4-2 TGTGTCAGCAGCCAAGATGGACTAGCGGGGGGCGGTGAGCAGTTCTTC CVSSQDGLAGGGEQFF
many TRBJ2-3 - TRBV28 TGTGCCAGCAGTTTACCGGGACCCGAAACAGATACGCAGTATTTT CASSLPGPETDTQYF
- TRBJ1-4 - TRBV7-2 TGTGCCAGCAGCTTAGGGACTATGATTGTTGGTGAAAAACTGTTTTTT CASSLGTMIVGEKLFF
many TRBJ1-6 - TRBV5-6 TGTGCCAGCAGTTTCGGAGGTTCGAACTCACCCCTCCACTTT CASSFGGSNSPLHF
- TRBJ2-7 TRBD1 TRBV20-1 TGCAGTGCAAGCCCCGGGGACAGGGGTGATTACGAGCAGTACTTC CSASPGDRGDYEQYF
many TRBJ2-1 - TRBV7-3 TGTGCCAGCAGCTCGAACGCGGCAGGGCCCTACAATGAGCAGTTCTTC CASSSNAAGPYNEQFF
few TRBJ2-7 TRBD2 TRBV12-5 TGTGCTAGTGGACAAGTTATTAGCGGGGGGAATTACAATGAGCAGTACTTC CASGQVISGGNYNEQYF
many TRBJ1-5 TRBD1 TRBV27 TGTGCCAGCAGCCGGGGACAGGGGAATCAGCCCCAGCATTTT CASSRGQGNQPQHF
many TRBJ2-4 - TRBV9 TGTGCCAGCAGCGTTGGGACTGATCAAAACATTCAGTACTTC CASSVGTDQNIQYF
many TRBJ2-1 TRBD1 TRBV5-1 TGCGCCAGCAGCGTCGGGACAGGGGCAAATGAGCAGTTCTTC CASSVGTGANEQFF
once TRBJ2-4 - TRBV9 TGTGCCAGCAGCGTAGCAGTGACGAACAATGAGCAGTACTTC CASSVAVTNNEQYF
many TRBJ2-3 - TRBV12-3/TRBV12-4 TGTGCCAGCAGTTTCGAGGGGCGGGACACAGATACGCAGTATTTT CASSFEGRDTDTQYF
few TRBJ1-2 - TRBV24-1 TGTGCCACCACGAAGGGCCCCGGCGATGGCTACACCTTC CATTKGPGDGYTF
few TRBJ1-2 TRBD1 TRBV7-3 TGTGCCAGCAGCACGGACAGGTTTAACTATGGCTACACCTTC CASSTDRFNYGYTF
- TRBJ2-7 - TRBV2 TGTGCCAGCAGGGGACGAGGATGGGACGGTACCTACGAGCAGTACTTC CASRGRGWDGTYEQYF
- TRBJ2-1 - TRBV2 TGTGCCAGCGTTCCGAGGGCCCCCCTATCCTACAATGAGCAGTTCTTC CASVPRAPLSYNEQFF